The present T cell receptor (beta chain) was sequenced within a study of CD8 T cells in ankylosing spondylitis. Study-level results: What appeared characteristic of ankylosing spondylitis blood was a TCR beta motif of 7 or 8 highly homologous variants.

With molecular barcodes, quantitative 5'-RACE was used to make the TCR beta libraries. One entry per CDR3 protein, called by TCRdb with MiXCR from the 5' RACE reads. The profile shows some 840,000 distinct CDR3 sequences, about 12% of them singletons. This clonotype was picked up many times. Its antigen is currently unknown. V gave up 4 bases and J gave up 4 bases, with 3 bases separating them. The CDR3 contains 10 residues. The V gene's germline CDR1 is SQVTM and CDR2 ANQGSEA. The sequencing sample was made of blood, either unsorted or a sorted T cell fraction (not recorded which). The rearrangement joins TRBV29-1 to TRBJ2-3; D uncertain. This receptor was identified in a male donor with ankylosing spondylitis. DNA of the CDR3: TGCAGCGTTGGAGCAGATACGCAGTATTTT. It encodes CSVGADTQYF.